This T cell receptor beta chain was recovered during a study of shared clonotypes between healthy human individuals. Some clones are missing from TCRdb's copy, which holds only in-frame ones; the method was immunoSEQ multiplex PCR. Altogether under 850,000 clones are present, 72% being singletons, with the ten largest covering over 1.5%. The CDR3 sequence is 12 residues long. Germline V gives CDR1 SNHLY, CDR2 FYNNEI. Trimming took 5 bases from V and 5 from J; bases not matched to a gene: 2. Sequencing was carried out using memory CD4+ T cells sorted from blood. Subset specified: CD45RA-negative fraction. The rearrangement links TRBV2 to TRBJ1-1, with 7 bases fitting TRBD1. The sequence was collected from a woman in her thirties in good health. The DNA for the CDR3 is TGTGCCAGCAGTTTACAGGGGACTGAAGCTTTCTTT. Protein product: CASSLQGTEAFF.